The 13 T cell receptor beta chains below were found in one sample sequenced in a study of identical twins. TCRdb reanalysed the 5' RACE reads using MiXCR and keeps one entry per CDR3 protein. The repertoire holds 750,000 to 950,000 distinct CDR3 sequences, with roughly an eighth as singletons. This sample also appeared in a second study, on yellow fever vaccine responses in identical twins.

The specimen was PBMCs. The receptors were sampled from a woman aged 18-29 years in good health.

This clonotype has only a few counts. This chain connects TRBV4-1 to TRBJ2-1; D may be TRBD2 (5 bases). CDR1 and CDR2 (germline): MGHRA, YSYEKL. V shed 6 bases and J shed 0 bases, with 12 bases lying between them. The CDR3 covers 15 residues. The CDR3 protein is CASSQKTSSYNEQFF. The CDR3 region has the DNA TGCGCCAGCAGTCAAAAAACTAGCTCCTACAATGAGCAGTTCTTC.

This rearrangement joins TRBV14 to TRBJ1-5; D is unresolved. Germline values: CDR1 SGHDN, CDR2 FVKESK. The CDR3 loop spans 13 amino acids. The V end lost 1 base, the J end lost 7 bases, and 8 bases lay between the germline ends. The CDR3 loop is CASSQGSLQPQHF. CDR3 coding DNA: TGTGCCAGCAGCCAAGGGTCTTTACAGCCCCAGCATTTT.

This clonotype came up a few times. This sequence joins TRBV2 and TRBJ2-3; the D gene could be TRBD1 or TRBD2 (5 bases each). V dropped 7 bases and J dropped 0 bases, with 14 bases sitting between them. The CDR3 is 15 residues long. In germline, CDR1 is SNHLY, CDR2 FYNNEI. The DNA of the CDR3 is TGTGCCAGCACTGACCGGGACGGTAGCACAGATACGCAGTATTTT. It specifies CASTDRDGSTDTQYF. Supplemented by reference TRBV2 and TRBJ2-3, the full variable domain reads EPEVTQTPSHQVTQMGQEVILRCVPISNHLYFYWYRQILGQKVEFLVSFYNNEISEKSEIFDDQFSVERPDGSNFTLKIRSTKLEDSAMYFCASTDRDGSTDTQYFGPGTRLTVL.

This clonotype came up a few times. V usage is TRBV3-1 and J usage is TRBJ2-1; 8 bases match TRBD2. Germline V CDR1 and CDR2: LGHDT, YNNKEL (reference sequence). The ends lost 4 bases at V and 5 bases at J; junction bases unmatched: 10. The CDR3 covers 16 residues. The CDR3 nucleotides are TGTGCCAGCAGCCTCCACCGGAGCGGGGGAGACAATGAGCAGTTCTTC. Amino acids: CASSLHRSGGDNEQFF.

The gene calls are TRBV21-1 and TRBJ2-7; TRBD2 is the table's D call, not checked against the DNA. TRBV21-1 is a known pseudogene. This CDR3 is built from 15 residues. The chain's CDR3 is CASNRDGHSSYEQYV. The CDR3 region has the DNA TGTGCCAGCAACCGGGACGGCCATTCCTCCTACGAGCAGTACGTC.

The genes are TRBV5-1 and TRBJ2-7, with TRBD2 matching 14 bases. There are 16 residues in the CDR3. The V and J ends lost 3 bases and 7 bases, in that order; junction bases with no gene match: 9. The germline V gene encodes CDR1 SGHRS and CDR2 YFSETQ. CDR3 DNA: TGCGCCAGCAGCTACGGGACTAGCGGGAGAGTGGATGAGCAGTACTTC. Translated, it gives CASSYGTSGRVDEQYF.

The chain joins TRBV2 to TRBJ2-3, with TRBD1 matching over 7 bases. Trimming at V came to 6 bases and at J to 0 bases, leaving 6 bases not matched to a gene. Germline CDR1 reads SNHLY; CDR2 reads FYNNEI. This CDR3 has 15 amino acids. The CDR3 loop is CASRNSDRSTDTQYF. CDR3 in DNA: TGTGCCAGCAGGAACTCGGACAGGAGCACAGATACGCAGTATTTT. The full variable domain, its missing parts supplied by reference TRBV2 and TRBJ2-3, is EPEVTQTPSHQVTQMGQEVILRCVPISNHLYFYWYRQILGQKVEFLVSFYNNEISEKSEIFDDQFSVERPDGSNFTLKIRSTKLEDSAMYFCASRNSDRSTDTQYFGPGTRLTVL.

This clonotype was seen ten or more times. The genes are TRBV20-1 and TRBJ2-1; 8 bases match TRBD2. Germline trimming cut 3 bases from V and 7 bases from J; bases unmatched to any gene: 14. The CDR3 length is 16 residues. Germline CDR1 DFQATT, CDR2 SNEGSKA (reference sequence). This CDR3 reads CSASLLSLAGGNEQFF. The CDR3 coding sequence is TGCAGTGCTAGTCTCCTCAGCCTAGCGGGCGGGAATGAGCAGTTCTTC.

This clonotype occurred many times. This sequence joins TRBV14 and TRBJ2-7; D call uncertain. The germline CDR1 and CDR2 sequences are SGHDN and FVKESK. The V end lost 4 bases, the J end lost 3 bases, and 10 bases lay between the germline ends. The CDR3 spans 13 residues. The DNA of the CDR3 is TGTGCCAGCAGCCCCCCCGGTAGCTACGAGCAGTACGTC. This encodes CASSPPGSYEQYV.

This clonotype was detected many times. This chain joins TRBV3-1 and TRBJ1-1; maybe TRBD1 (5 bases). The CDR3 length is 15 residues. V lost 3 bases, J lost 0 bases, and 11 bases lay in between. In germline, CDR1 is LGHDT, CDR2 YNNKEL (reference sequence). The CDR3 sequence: CASSHSDRLNTEAFF. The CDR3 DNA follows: TGTGCCAGCAGCCACTCAGACAGATTGAACACTGAAGCTTTCTTT.

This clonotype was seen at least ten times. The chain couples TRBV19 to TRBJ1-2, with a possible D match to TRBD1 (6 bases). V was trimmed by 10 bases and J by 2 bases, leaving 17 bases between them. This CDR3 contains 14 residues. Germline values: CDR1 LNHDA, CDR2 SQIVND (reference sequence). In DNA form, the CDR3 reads TGTGCCACCTCTAAAGGGGGTCCGAACTATGGCTACACCTTC. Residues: CATSKGGPNYGYTF.

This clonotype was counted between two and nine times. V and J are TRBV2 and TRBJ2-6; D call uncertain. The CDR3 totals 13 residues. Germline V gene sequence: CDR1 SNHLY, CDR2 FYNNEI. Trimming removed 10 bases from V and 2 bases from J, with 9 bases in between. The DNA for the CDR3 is TGTGCCACTCAATTACCTGGGGCCAACGTCCTGACTTTC. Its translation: CATQLPGANVLTF.

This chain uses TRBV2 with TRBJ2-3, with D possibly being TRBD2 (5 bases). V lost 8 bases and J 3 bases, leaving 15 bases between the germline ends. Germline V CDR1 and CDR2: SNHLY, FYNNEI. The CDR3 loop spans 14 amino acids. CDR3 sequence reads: CASELGLETDTQYF. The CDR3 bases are TGTGCCAGCGAACTAGGGCTAGAGACAGATACGCAGTATTTT.